This is a list of T cell receptor beta chains from one sample in a study of Graves' ophthalmopathy and Graves' hyperthyroidism. TCRdb fed the multiplex PCR reads into MiXCR, producing one record per CDR3 protein. The sample lists a few hundred thousand distinct CDR3 sequences; over 15% were seen once. Sequencing used peripheral blood. Receptors were obtained from a woman under 30 with stable Graves' hyperthyroidism. Each CDR3 is given with its conserved first and last residue. A D gene is named only where the DNA matches it firmly.

d_call,v_call,cdr3_aa
-,TRBV5-5,CASGFLGAVDRTEAFF
-,TRBV6-5,CASSFDGTEAFF
-,TRBV19,CASSIGSKDYGYTF
-,TRBV28,CASTVDRTNTEAFF
TRBD1,TRBV6-5,CASSYGQGGYGYTF
-,TRBV6-2/TRBV6-3,CASSYRKYQETQYF
-,TRBV20-1,CSARRVKNTEAFF
TRBD1,TRBV10-3,CAIRDKTGYTEAFF
-,TRBV19,CASSRAGGKNIKYF
-,TRBV30,CAWSFVLDTEAFF
-,TRBV7-9,CASSDPRFYEQYF
-,TRBV6-5,CASSYGGDTYGYTF
-,TRBV24-1,CATSDSPPNYGYTF
-,TRBV11-2,CASSRTGGSGYTF
-,TRBV10-3,CAISPQGFHEQYF
TRBD1,TRBV20-1,CSAEGDRDGYTF
TRBD1,TRBV5-4,CASSLPPGQGRYEQYF
-,TRBV11-3,CASSPSNSYGYTF
TRBD1,TRBV19,CASSFRDRVGGYTF
TRBD2,TRBV12-3/TRBV12-4,CASTLTSGGEETQYF
-,TRBV12-3/TRBV12-4,CASSASREFYGYTF
-,TRBV7-9,CASSPVAQEDYTF
TRBD1,TRBV25-1,CASSEPTGTEAFF